This TCR beta chain is drawn from a study of cytomegalovirus exposure and HLA in healthy donors. General study results and limits: Under in vitro conditions, a few CMV-associated chains were confirmed as specific for CMV antigens. There were some public TCRs occurring in many donors, but most TCR sequences were rare.

The data were produced by immunoSEQ multiplex PCR, yet TCRdb's version contains in-frame clones alone and is incomplete. The sample lists 80,000 to 100,000 clones, around 90% occurring once. Germline V gene data show CDR1 as MNHEY and CDR2 as SVGAGI. V lost 2 bases and J lost 3, with 9 bases in between. The CDR3 length is 14 residues. Donors were drawn from the approximately 120-subject validation cohort, separate from the approximately 620-subject first cohort. To note about this clone: What it recognizes is unknown.

V usage is TRBV6-5 and J usage is TRBJ2-3, with D possibly TRBD2 on 5 matching bases. This TCR came from a man aged 25 to 40 in good health and CMV-seronegative. Sequenced: PBMCs. In DNA, the CDR3 is TGTGCCAGCAGTTACGGGCTAGCAACAGATACGCAGTATTTT. Translated, it gives CASSYGLATDTQYF.